This T cell receptor (beta chain) was identified during a study of PD-1 blockade in classical Hodgkin lymphoma. Overall study context: Patients in the cohort were put on intravenous nivolumab, 3 mg/kg every 2 weeks.

To note about this clone: Its antigen is currently unknown.

The V gene end was trimmed by 2 bases and the J gene end by 2 bases; junction bases not matched to a gene: 6. The CDR3 length is 16 residues. Germline CDR1 is SGHRS and CDR2 is YFSETQ. Whole-study findings and limits: The diversity seen at baseline in complete responders resembled that of newly diagnosed patients. Exclusion removed patients who began nivolumab under 1 year after ASCT.

Measured with immunoSEQ multiplex PCR; TCRdb has only the in-frame clones, and not every one. The sample holds just over 25,000 clones; 85% to 90% are singletons and the top ten take 2.5%. The patients all showed relapse after autologous stem cell transplantation, while their brentuximab vedotin exposure varied. The origin of this receptor is a human donor with classical Hodgkin lymphoma. The starting material was peripheral blood mononuclear cells (PBMCs), obtained at baseline. The chain joins TRBV5-1 to TRBJ2-5; 10 bases fit TRBD2. Here the CDR3 DNA reads TGCGCCAGCAGCTTCGGCAGCGGGGGGGGACAAGAGACCCAGTACTTC. It codes for CASSFGSGGGQETQYF.